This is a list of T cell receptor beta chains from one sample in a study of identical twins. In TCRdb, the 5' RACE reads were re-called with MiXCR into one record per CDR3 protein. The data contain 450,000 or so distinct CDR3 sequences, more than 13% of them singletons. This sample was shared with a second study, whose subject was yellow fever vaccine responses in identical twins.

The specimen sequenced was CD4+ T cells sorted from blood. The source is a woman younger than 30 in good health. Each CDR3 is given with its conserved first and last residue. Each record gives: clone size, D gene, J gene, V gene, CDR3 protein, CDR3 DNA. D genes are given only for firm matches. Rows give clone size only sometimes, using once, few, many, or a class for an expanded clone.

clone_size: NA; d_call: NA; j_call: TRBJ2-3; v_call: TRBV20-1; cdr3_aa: CCARDFAAGNFLTDTQYF; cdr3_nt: TGCTGTGCTAGAGACTTCGCGGCGGGGAATTTCCTCACAGATACGCAGTATTTT
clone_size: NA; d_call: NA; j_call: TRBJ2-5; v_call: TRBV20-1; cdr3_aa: CSASPSVLQETQYF; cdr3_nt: TGCAGTGCTAGTCCTAGCGTACTCCAAGAGACCCAGTACTTC
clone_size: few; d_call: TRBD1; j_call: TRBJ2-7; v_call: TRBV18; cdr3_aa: CASSHRDSGTYEQYF; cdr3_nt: TGTGCCAGCTCCCACCGGGACAGCGGTACCTACGAGCAGTACTTC
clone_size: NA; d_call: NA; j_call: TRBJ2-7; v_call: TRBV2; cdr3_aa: CASKEQIYEQYF; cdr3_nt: TGTGCCAGCAAAGAACAGATTTACGAGCAGTACTTC
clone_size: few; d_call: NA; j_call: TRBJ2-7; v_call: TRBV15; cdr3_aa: CATSRDEGYEQYF; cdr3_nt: TGTGCCACCAGCAGAGATGAGGGCTACGAGCAGTACTTC
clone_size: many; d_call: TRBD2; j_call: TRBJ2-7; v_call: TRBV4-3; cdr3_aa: CASSQGLAGAREQYF; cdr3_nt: TGCGCCAGCAGCCAAGGCCTAGCGGGAGCAAGGGAGCAGTACTTC
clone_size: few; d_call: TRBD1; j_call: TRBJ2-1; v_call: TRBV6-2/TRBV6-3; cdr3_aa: CASTYKPGQGYNEQFF; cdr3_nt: TGTGCCAGCACTTATAAACCGGGACAGGGTTACAATGAGCAGTTCTTC
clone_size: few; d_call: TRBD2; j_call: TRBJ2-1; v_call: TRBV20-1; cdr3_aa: CSAWTSGASSYNEQFF; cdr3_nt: TGCAGTGCCTGGACTAGCGGGGCTAGCTCCTACAATGAGCAGTTCTTC
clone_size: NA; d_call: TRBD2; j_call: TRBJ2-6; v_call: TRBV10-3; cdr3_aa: CAIGRLASTSGANVLTF; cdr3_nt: TGTGCCATCGGCAGACTAGCGAGCACCTCTGGGGCCAACGTCCTGACTTTC
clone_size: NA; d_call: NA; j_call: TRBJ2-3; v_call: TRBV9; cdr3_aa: CASSVAVGGGTDMQYF; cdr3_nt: TGTGCCAGCAGCGTAGCAGTAGGTGGTGGAACAGATATGCAGTATTTT
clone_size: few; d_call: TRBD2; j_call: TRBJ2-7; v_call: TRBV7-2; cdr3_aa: CASSWTSPAYEQYF; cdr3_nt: TGTGCCAGCAGTTGGACTAGTCCCGCCTACGAGCAGTACTTC
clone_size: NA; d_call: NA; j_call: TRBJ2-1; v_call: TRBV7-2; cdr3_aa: CASSLSRPPLYNEQFF; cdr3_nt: TGTGCCAGCAGCTTATCCCGTCCCCCTTTATACAATGAGCAGTTCTTC
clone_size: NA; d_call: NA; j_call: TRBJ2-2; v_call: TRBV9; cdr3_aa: CASSVEGSYTGELFF; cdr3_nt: TGTGCCAGCAGCGTCGAAGGGTCTTACACCGGGGAGCTGTTTTTT
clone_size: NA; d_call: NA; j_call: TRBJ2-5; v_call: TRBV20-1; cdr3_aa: CSVTSGKQETQYF; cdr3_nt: TGCAGTGTCACGTCGGGGAAGCAAGAGACCCAGTACTTC
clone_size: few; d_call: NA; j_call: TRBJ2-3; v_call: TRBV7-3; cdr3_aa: CASSLFRTDTQYF; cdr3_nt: TGTGCCAGCAGCTTGTTTCGCACAGATACGCAGTATTTT
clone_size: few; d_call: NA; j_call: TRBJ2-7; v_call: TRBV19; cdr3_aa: CASTPSLSSYEQYF; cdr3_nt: TGTGCCAGTACCCCTTCCCTGAGCTCCTACGAGCAGTACTTC
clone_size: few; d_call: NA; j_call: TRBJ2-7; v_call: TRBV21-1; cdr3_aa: CASSKVGSGARNEQYF; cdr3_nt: NA
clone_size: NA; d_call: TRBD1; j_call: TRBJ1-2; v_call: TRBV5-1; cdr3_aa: CASSFGTGQSYGYTF; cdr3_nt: TGCGCCAGCAGCTTCGGGACAGGGCAGAGCTATGGCTACACCTTC
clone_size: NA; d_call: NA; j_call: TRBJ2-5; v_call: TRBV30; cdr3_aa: CAWSILETQYF; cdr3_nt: TGTGCCTGGAGTATTTTGGAGACCCAGTACTTC
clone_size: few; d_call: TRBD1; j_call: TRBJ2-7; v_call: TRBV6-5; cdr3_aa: CASSYSGTATYEQYF; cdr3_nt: TGTGCCAGCAGTTACTCGGGGACAGCCACCTACGAGCAGTACTTC
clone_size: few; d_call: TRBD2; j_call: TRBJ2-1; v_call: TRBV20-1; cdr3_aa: CCARAFRTSGSYNEQFF; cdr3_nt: TGCTGTGCTAGAGCTTTTAGGACTAGCGGCTCCTACAATGAGCAGTTCTTC
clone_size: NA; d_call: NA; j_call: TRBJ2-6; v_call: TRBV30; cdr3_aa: CAWSPVGTGANVLTF; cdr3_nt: TGTGCCTGGAGTCCCGTGGGAACTGGGGCCAACGTCCTGACTTTC
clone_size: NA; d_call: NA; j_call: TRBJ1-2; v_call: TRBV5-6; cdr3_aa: CASSSGGRYGYTF; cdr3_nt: TGTGCCAGCAGTTCTGGAGGGCGCTATGGCTACACCTTC
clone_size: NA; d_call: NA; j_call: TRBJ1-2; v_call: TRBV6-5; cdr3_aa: CASSYSAGLGYTF; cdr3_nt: TGTGCCAGCAGTTACTCAGCAGGGCTTGGCTACACCTTC
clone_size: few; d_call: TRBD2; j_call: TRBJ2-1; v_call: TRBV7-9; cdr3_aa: CASSTGLVEGNEQFF; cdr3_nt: TGTGCCAGCAGCACGGGACTAGTCGAGGGCAATGAGCAGTTCTTC
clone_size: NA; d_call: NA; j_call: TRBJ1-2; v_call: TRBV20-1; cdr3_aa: CSAINGYTF; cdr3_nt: TGCAGTGCTATAAATGGCTACACCTTC
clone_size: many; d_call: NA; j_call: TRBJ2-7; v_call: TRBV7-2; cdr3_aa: CASSPTSYEQYF; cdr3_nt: TGTGCCAGCAGCCCCACATCCTACGAGCAGTACTTC
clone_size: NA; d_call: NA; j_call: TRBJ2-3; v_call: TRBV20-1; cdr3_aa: CSVQTSTDTQYF; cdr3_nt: TGCAGTGTTCAGACCAGCACAGATACGCAGTATTTT
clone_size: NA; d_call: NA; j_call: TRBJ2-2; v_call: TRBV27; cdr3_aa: CASSFPGPGELFF; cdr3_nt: TGTGCCAGCAGTTTCCCGGGACCCGGGGAGCTGTTTTTT
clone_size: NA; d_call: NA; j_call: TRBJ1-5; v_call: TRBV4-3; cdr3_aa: CASSQEPSTPQHF; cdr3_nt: TGCGCCAGCAGCCAAGAACCGAGTACGCCCCAGCATTTT
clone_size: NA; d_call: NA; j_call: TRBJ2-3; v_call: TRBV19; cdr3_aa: CASRRTDTDTQYF; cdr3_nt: TGTGCCAGTAGGAGGACGGACACAGATACGCAGTATTTT
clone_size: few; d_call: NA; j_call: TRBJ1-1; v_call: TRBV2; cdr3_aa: CASSAQTGPNTEAFF; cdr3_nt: TGTGCCAGCAGTGCCCAGACAGGTCCGAACACTGAAGCTTTCTTT
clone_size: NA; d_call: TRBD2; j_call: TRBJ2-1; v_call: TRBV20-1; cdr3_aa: CSARKLAGPRSYNEQFF; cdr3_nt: TGCAGTGCTAGGAAGTTAGCGGGGCCCCGCTCCTACAATGAGCAGTTCTTC
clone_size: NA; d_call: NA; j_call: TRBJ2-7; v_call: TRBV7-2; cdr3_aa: CASRVDTNHYEQYF; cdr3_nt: TGTGCCAGCAGAGTGGACACGAACCACTACGAGCAGTACTTC
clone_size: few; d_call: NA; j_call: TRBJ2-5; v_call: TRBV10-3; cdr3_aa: CAISEGALAGHQETQYF; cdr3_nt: TGTGCCATCAGTGAAGGAGCACTCGCGGGCCACCAAGAGACCCAGTACTTC
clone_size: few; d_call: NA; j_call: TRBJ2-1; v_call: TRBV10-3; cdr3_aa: CAISVENRDNEQFF; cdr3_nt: TGTGCCATCAGTGTCGAAAACAGAGACAATGAGCAGTTCTTC
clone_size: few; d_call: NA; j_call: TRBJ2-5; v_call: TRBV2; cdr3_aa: CASSEAPGLGTQYF; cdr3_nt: TGTGCCAGCAGTGAAGCCCCAGGGCTGGGGACCCAGTACTTC
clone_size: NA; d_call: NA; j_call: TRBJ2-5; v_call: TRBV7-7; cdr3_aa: CASSSTMGGYQETQYF; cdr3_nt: TGTGCTAGCAGCTCAACGATGGGGGGCTACCAAGAGACCCAGTACTTC